This T cell receptor (beta chain) was documented in a study of post-analysis software for immune sequencing data. Study outcomes and limitations: Patients used a handful of TRBV segments, including TRBV5-6, TRBV5-1 and TRBV20-1, more often than controls.

This clonotype was picked up a small number of times. Its antigen is not known. Included in the TCR beta cDNA libraries were unique molecular identifiers. Each CDR3 protein is one row after TCRdb ran MiXCR on the PCR reads. The sample shows hundreds of thousands of distinct CDR3 sequences, about 32% of them seen only once. V was clipped by 3 bases and J by 8 bases; unmatched bases: 11. This CDR3 is 15 amino acids long. The sequenced sample consisted of blood. This TCR derives from a girl between 5 and 17 years old with multiple sclerosis. The rearrangement links TRBV12-3 or TRBV12-4 to TRBJ2-3, with TRBD1 matching over 7 bases. Written as DNA, the CDR3 is TGTGCCAGCAGTTTCACGGACAGGACGAATCGTACGCAGTATTTT. Its protein product is CASSFTDRTNRTQYF.